The following is a T cell receptor beta chain sequence with its context. Its antigen is not known. The CDR3 sequence is 18 residues long. Trimming stripped 4 bases from V and 1 base from J, with 23 bases between. Germline lookup yields CDR1 SGHRS and CDR2 YFSETQ. The sample originates from a study of CD8 T cells in ankylosing spondylitis. Findings and limits, study-wide: A TCR beta motif made of several highly homologous variants seemed typical of ankylosing spondylitis blood. Disease-linked clones reportedly showed significant enrichment in matched ankylosing spondylitis synovial fluid. Relatively scarce in peripheral blood, disease-linked clones were CD8+. Earlier authors reported some of these motif variants in reactive arthritis synovial fluid and blood.

TCRdb re-called the 5' RACE reads with MiXCR, one entry per CDR3 protein. The sample holds around 770,000 distinct CDR3 sequences; 15% to 20% are singletons and the top ten take under 20%. The chain is built from TRBV5-1 and TRBJ1-1; a weak D match, TRBD1 (6 bases). The TCR comes from a male donor with ankylosing spondylitis. Specimen: blood, either unsorted or a sorted T cell fraction (not recorded which). The CDR3 is CASSPRGGEAYKNTEAFF. The CDR3 nucleotides are TGCGCCAGCAGCCCCCGAGGGGGGGAGGCTTATAAGAACACTGAAGCTTTCTTT.